The T cell receptor beta chain described here comes from a study of blood T cell repertoires in COVID-19. Turning to the study itself: In each case, the material was cDNA or gDNA derived from T cells, B-cell-depleted T cells, or PBMCs.

Trimming cost V 2 bases and J 5 bases, with 9 bases left between them. The germline V gene encodes CDR1 SGHAT and CDR2 FQNNGV. CDR3 length: 14 amino acids. Recruited during active infection, patients (from Seattle) were subsequently followed longitudinally. The count of this clone is one. Per the study methods: How many nucleated cells were present was estimated from reference gene primer amplification. Method: immunoSEQ multiplex PCR; TCRdb's copy keeps in-frame clones and lacks some. For V, J and clone size, that table is used; D and trimming come from the DNA. Of over 200,000 clones in the sample, under 90% are singletons; the top ten hold roughly 7.8%.

The rearrangement uses TRBV11-2 and TRBJ2-2, with a tentative D call TRBD2 (5 bases). The sequencing input was peripheral blood. The receptor comes from a woman aged 80 or older with COVID-19, enrolled during active disease. The CDR3 protein is CASSLIRGTGELFF. The DNA for the CDR3 is TGTGCCAGCAGCTTAATTCGGGGAACCGGGGAGCTGTTTTTT.